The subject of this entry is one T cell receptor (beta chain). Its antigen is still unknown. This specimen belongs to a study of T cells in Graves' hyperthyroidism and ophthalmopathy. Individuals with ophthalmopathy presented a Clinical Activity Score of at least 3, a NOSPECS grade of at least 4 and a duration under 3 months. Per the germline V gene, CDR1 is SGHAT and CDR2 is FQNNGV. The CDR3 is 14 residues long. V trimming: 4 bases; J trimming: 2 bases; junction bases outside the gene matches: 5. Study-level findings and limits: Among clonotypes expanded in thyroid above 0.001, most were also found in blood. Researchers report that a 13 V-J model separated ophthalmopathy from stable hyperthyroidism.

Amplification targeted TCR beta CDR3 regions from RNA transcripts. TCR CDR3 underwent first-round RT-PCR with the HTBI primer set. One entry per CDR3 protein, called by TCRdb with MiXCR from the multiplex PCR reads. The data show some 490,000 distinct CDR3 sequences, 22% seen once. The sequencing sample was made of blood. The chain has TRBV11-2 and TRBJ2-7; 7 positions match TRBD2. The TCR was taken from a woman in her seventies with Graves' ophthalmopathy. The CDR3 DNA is TGTGCCAGCAGCTGGAGCGGGGCTACCTACGAGCAGTACTTC. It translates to CASSWSGATYEQYF.